This T cell receptor beta chain derives from a study of blood T cell repertoires in COVID-19. Turning to the study itself: The United States, Italy and Spain supplied acute and convalescent COVID-19 samples. PBMCs, B-cell-depleted T cells, or T cells were the source of the cDNA or gDNA that made up the material.

This CDR3 has 15 amino acids. CDR1 is SGHTA and CDR2 is FQGTGA in the germline V gene. The J segment lost 7 bases and the V segment lost 5 bases, leaving 8 bases of the junction unmatched. This clone was detected only once. Source study methods: Amplifying reference gene primers gave estimates of nucleated cell counts. The assay was immunoSEQ multiplex PCR, and TCRdb's table has in-frame clones only and misses some. That table gives V, J and clone size, and the DNA gave D and trimming. The sample has over 150,000 clones; 80% to 90% are singletons. V is TRBV7-3 and J is TRBJ1-6; 7 bases agree with TRBD1. The receptor was derived from a man between 40 and 49 years old with acute or convalescent COVID-19. The material sequenced was peripheral blood. The CDR3: CASSIDRASNSPLHF. CDR3 DNA: TGTGCCAGCAGCATTGACAGGGCCTCCAATTCACCCCTCCACTTT.